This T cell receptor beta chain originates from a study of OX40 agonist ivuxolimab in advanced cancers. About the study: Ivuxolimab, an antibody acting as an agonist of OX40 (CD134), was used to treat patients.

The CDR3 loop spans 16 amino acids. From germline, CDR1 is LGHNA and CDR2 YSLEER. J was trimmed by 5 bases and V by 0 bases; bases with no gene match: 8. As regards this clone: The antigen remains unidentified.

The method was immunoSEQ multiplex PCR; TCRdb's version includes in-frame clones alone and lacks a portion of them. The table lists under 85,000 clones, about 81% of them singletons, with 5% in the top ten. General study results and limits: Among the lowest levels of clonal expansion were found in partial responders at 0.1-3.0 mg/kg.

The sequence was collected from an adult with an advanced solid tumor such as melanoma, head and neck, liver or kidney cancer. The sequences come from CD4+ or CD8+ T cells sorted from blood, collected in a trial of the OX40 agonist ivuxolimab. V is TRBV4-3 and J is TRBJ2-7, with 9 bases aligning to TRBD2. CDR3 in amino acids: CASSQEGGRAGNEQYF. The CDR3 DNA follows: TGCGCCAGCAGCCAAGAGGGCGGGAGGGCCGGAAACGAGCAGTACTTC.